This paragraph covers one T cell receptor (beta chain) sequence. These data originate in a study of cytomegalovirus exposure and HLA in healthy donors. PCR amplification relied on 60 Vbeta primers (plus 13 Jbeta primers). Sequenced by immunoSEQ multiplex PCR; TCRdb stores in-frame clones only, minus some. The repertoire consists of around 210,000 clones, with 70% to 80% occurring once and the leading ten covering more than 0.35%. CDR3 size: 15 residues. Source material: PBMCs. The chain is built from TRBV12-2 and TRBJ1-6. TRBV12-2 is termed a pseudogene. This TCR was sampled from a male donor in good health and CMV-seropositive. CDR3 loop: CASRPVATRNSPLHF. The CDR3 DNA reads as TGTGCAAGTCGCCCAGTAGCTACTCGTAATTCACCCCTCCACTTT.